The next 25 T cell receptor beta chains were all read from a single sample in a study of blood T cell repertoires in COVID-19. Assay: immunoSEQ multiplex PCR; the TCRdb copy retains only in-frame clones and omits some. The table includes 25,000 to 30,000 clones, around 92% detected once. The source material was peripheral blood. These receptors were obtained from a man aged 50 to 59 with active COVID-19.

The V call is TRBV4-1, the J call TRBJ1-3, with TRBD1 identical over 7 bases. Germline CDR1 and CDR2: MGHRA and YSYEKL. The CDR3 spans 19 residues. The V and J ends lost 2 bases and 0 bases, in that order; junction bases with no gene match: 13. The CDR3 spells CASSQSGVGQKSSGNTIYF. Written as DNA, the CDR3 is TGCGCCAGCAGCCAATCGGGGGTGGGACAGAAGAGCTCTGGAAACACCATATATTTT.

V and J are TRBV5-1 and TRBJ2-1; 7 nucleotides agree with TRBD1. The CDR3 runs to 15 residues. After removal of 4 bases from V and 9 bases from J, the junction contained 13 bases not matched to a gene. Germline loops: CDR1 SGHRS, CDR2 YFSETQ. The CDR3 loop reads CASSVRTGVESEQFF. The CDR3 region has the DNA TGCGCCAGCAGCGTACGCACAGGGGTGGAGAGTGAGCAGTTCTTC.

A single count supports this clone. The V and J genes are TRBV5-1 and TRBJ1-1; possible D gene TRBD1, 5 bases. CDR3 length: 13 residues. The germline V gene encodes CDR1 SGHRS and CDR2 YFSETQ. Trimming took off 4 bases at V and 7 bases at J, with 14 bases between the two ends. CDR3 protein: CASSTRVQDEAFF. The CDR3 DNA sequence: TGCGCCAGCAGCACCAGGGTTCAGGATGAAGCTTTCTTT. Filled out from reference TRBV5-1 and TRBJ1-1, the complete variable domain reads KAGVTQTPRYLIKTRGQQVTLSCSPISGHRSVSWYQQTPGQGLQFLFEYFSETQRNKGNFPGRFSGRQFSNSRSEMNVSTLELGDSALYLCASSTRVQDEAFFGQGTRLTVV.

The genes are TRBV7-8 and TRBJ1-1; tentatively, D is TRBD1 (5 bases). V lost 5 bases, J lost 1 base, and 8 bases lay in between. Per germline, CDR1 SGHVS and CDR2 FQNEAQ. There are 13 residues in the CDR3. CDR3 DNA sequence: TGTGCCAGCAGCCGAGGACAGAACACTGAAGCTTTCTTT. Its protein is CASSRGQNTEAFF.

J is TRBJ1-2 and V is TRBV5-1; tentatively, D is TRBD1 (6 bases). V shed 4 bases and J shed 10 bases, with 17 bases lying between them. This CDR3 contains 13 residues. Germline CDR1 is SGHRS and CDR2 is YFSETQ. The CDR3, as DNA: TGCGCCAGCAGCAGGCCAGGGGTGGAGGACTACACCTTC. It encodes CASSRPGVEDYTF.

This clone has a handful of counts. The chain links TRBV19 to TRBJ2-1; 9 bases are a match to TRBD2. J was trimmed by 3 bases and V by 10 bases; bases with no gene match: 7. The CDR3 is made up of 14 amino acids. Germline CDR1 reads LNHDA; CDR2 reads SQIVND (reference sequence). In DNA, the CDR3 is TGTGCCACCCTAATGACTAGCGGCTACAATGAGCAGTTCTTC. Its protein is CATLMTSGYNEQFF.

The V and J genes are TRBV5-5 and TRBJ2-5, with 13 bases fitting TRBD2. With V trimmed by 6 bases and J by 5 bases, 16 bases remained unmatched. This CDR3 has 18 amino acids. Germline values: CDR1 SGHKS, CDR2 YYEKEE (reference sequence). CDR3 protein: CASTPGRTSGSSSETQYF. The CDR3 nucleotides are TGTGCCAGCACCCCTGGAAGGACTAGCGGGAGTAGTTCGGAGACCCAGTACTTC.

The chain couples TRBV5-6 to TRBJ1-1; 8 nucleotides agree with TRBD1. From germline, CDR1 is SGHDT and CDR2 YYEEEE. The CDR3 sequence is 16 residues long. With 6 bases clipped from V and 5 bases from J, the junction kept 15 bases outside the gene matches. CDR3 in amino acids: CASNLGQGSASTEAFF. Written as DNA, the CDR3 is TGTGCCAGCAACTTAGGACAGGGCAGTGCAAGTACTGAAGCTTTCTTT.

Turning to this clone: Its ends do not fully match the called genes, so a read error is possible. This rearrangement joins TRBV6-5 to TRBJ2-7; maybe TRBD1 (6 bases). CDR3 length: 15 residues. CDR1 is MNHEY and CDR2 is SVGAGI in the germline V gene. The CDR3 nucleotides are TGTGCCAGCAGCTACTCCGGGACATTTTCCTACGAGCAGTACTTC. Protein product: CASSYSGTFSYEQYF.

The chain carries TRBV6-1 and TRBJ2-1; 10 positions match TRBD2. There are 15 residues in the CDR3. The V segment lost 2 bases and the J segment 6 bases; nucleotides outside the gene matches: 4. Germline CDR1 and CDR2: MNHNS and SASEGT. CDR3: CASSETAGGINEQFF. DNA for the CDR3: TGTGCCAGCAGTGAAACAGCGGGAGGGATCAATGAGCAGTTCTTC.

The genes are TRBV7-9 and TRBJ2-7; D possibly corresponds to TRBD1 (5 bases). The V gene's germline CDR1 is SEHNR and CDR2 FQNEAQ (reference sequence). This CDR3 has 12 residues. Trimming shortened V by 3 bases and J by 13 bases, and 16 bases separated the two germline ends. The CDR3 reads CASSFGAQQLYF. The CDR3 coding sequence is TGTGCCAGCAGCTTTGGGGCCCAACAGCTCTACTTC.

This clone was counted once. This chain links TRBV5-1 with TRBJ1-2; 7 bases fit TRBD1. Trimming cost V 4 bases and J 2 bases; bases outside gene matches: 8. The CDR3 is made up of 15 amino acids. CDR1 is SGHRS and CDR2 is YFSETQ in the germline V gene. The DNA for the CDR3 is TGCGCCAGCAGCACCCCCGGGACAGCAAACTATGGCTACACCTTC. Protein sequence: CASSTPGTANYGYTF.

The V call is TRBV5-5, the J call TRBJ2-7, with 7 bases matching TRBD1. There are 15 residues in the CDR3. Germline values: CDR1 SGHKS, CDR2 YYEKEE (reference sequence). V shed 3 bases and J 1 base; nucleotides not matched to a gene: 7. CDR3 in amino acids: CASSSTPGQSYEQYF. DNA of the CDR3: TGTGCCAGCAGCTCGACACCGGGACAGTCCTACGAGCAGTACTTC.

The V call is TRBV30, the J call TRBJ1-1, with TRBD1 matching 9 bases. Germline trimming cut 0 bases from V and 1 base from J; bases unmatched to any gene: 6. This CDR3 comprises 16 residues. From germline, CDR1 is GTSNPN and CDR2 SVGIG (reference sequence). Written as DNA, the CDR3 is TGTGCCTGGAGTGTAGGTCGGACAGGGGCGAACACTGAAGCTTTCTTT. Translating it yields CAWSVGRTGANTEAFF.

A single count supports this clone. In DNA form, the CDR3 reads TGCGCCAGCAGACCGGGACAGAGCACTTATTTTGATGGCTACACCTTC. Amino acids: CASRPGQSTYFDGYTF. This chain connects TRBV5-1 to TRBJ1-2; 7 bases agree with TRBD1. Germline V CDR1 and CDR2: SGHRS, YFSETQ. Unmatched junction bases numbered 16, after V lost 5 bases and J lost 6 bases. This CDR3 is 16 amino acids long.

The chain employs TRBV24-1 and TRBJ2-3, with 8 bases matching TRBD2. The CDR3 sequence is 13 residues long. Germline V gene lookup returns CDR1 KGHDR and CDR2 SFDVKD. With V trimmed by 4 bases and J by 5 bases, 1 base remained unmatched. The CDR3 is CATSDGGEDTQYF. The CDR3 DNA follows: TGTGCCACCAGTGACGGGGGGGAAGATACGCAGTATTTT.

This chain connects TRBV6-6 to TRBJ2-7; D possibly corresponds to TRBD1 (6 bases). Trimming cost V 6 bases and J 0 bases, with 12 bases left between them. This CDR3 has 14 residues. The V gene's germline CDR1 is MNHNY and CDR2 SVGAGI (reference sequence). CDR3: CASSPDRSSYEQYF. CDR3 nucleotide sequence: TGTGCCAGCAGCCCAGACAGGAGCTCCTACGAGCAGTACTTC.

The rearrangement links TRBV5-4 to TRBJ2-5; D is perhaps TRBD2 (7 bases). CDR1 SGHNT and CDR2 YYREEE come from the germline V gene (reference sequence). This CDR3 has 15 amino acids. Trimming stripped 4 bases from V and 5 bases from J, with 18 bases between. This CDR3 reads CASSPGGGGGETQYF. The CDR3, as DNA: TGTGCCAGCAGCCCCGGGGGAGGGGGAGGGGAGACCCAGTACTTC.

CDR3 loop: CASSRQGASNEQFF. CDR3 DNA sequence: TGTGCCAGCAGTAGACAGGGGGCTTCCAATGAGCAGTTCTTC. V gene TRBV28 combines with J gene TRBJ2-1, with TRBD1 matching over 10 bases. Looked up from germline, CDR1 is MDHEN and CDR2 is SYDVKM. The CDR3 loop spans 14 amino acids. The junction had 4 bases not matched to a gene; V was cut back by 5 bases and J by 6 bases.

The chain carries TRBV5-5 and TRBJ2-5; a possible D gene is TRBD1 (6 bases). CDR3 length equals 13 residues. V lost 1 base and J 5 bases, leaving 9 bases between the germline ends. CDR1 and CDR2 from the germline V gene are SGHKS and YYEKEE (reference sequence). The CDR3 coding sequence is TGTGCCAGCAGCTTGCGGCAGGGGGAGACCCAGTACTTC. The encoded protein is CASSLRQGETQYF.

This rearrangement joins TRBV7-9 to TRBJ2-7, with D maybe TRBD1 (6 bases). Germline V gives CDR1 SEHNR, CDR2 FQNEAQ (reference sequence). Trimming left V 1 base short and J 9 bases short, with 10 bases between. The CDR3 consists of 12 residues. The CDR3 loop reads CASSLGTDWQYF. As DNA, the CDR3 is TGTGCCAGCAGCTTAGGGACAGACTGGCAGTACTTC.

The chain recombines TRBV30 with TRBJ1-6; no firm D call. The CDR3 is 13 amino acids. Germline V CDR1 and CDR2: GTSNPN, SVGIG (reference sequence). V lost 8 bases, J lost 0 bases, and 8 bases lay in between. CDR3 in DNA: TGTGCCACCGGGAGCTCCTATAATTCACCCCTCCACTTT. It is translated as CATGSSYNSPLHF.

The V and J genes are TRBV5-5 and TRBJ2-1; D is perhaps TRBD2 (5 bases). Deletions cut 5 bases from V and 0 bases from J, with 15 bases between. The germline CDR1 and CDR2 sequences are SGHKS and YYEKEE (reference sequence). The CDR3 is 16 residues long. This chain's CDR3 is CASRWRADSSYNEQFF. The CDR3 nucleotides read TGTGCCAGCAGATGGAGAGCGGATAGCTCCTACAATGAGCAGTTCTTC.

The chain combines TRBV5-1 with TRBJ2-7, with TRBD1 matching 9 bases. V shed 0 bases, J shed 5 bases, and the junction held 9 bases outside the gene matches. The CDR3 runs 16 residues. CDR1 is SGHRS and CDR2 is YFSETQ in the germline V gene. CDR3 residues: CASSLVPATGGDEQYF. The CDR3 bases are TGCGCCAGCAGCTTGGTCCCGGCAACAGGGGGCGACGAGCAGTACTTC.

This clone occurred once. V gene TRBV30 combines with J gene TRBJ2-3; D is undetermined. The germline V gene has CDR1 GTSNPN and CDR2 SVGIG (reference sequence). Trimming took off 2 bases at V and 0 bases at J, with 3 bases between the two ends. CDR3 length: 12 amino acids. This chain's CDR3 is CAWSLSTDTQYF. The CDR3 coding sequence is TGTGCCTGGAGTCTAAGCACAGATACGCAGTATTTT.